This TCR beta chain is drawn from a study of blood T cell repertoires in COVID-19. Background on the study: The cDNA or gDNA used as material had been derived from T cells, B-cell-depleted T cells, or PBMCs.

V was trimmed by 0 bases and J by 4 bases, leaving 13 bases between them. From germline, CDR1 is SGHDT and CDR2 YYEEEE. This CDR3 comprises 15 residues. As processed by the authors: Reference gene primer amplification gave nucleated cell count estimates. The method was immunoSEQ multiplex PCR; TCRdb's version includes in-frame clones alone and lacks a portion of them. The V and J calls and clone size come from that table; D and trimming were worked out from the DNA. The sample has 70,000 to 100,000 clones; 70% to 90% are singletons. The sequencing sample was made of peripheral blood. The TCR sequence derives from a woman of 80 years or more with acute or convalescent COVID-19. V gene TRBV5-6 combines with J gene TRBJ1-2; D uncertain. The CDR3 bases are TGTGCCAGCAGCTTGGTGGCAGTCTTTGCCTATGGCTACACCTTC. Protein: CASSLVAVFAYGYTF.